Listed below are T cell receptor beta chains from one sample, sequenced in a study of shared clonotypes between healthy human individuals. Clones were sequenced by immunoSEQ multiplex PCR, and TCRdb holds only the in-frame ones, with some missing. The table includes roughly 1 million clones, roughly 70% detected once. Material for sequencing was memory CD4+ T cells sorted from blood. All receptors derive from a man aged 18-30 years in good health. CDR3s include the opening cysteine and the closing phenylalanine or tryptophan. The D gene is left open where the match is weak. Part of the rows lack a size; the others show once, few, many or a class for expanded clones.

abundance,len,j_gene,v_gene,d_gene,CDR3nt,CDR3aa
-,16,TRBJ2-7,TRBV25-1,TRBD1,TGTGCCAGCAGTGAATATACAGGGACAGGGATATACGAGCAGTACTTC,CASSEYTGTGIYEQYF
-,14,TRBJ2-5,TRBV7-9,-,TGTGCCAGCAGCTTAGTAGCAGGGGTGGAGACCCAGTACTTC,CASSLVAGVETQYF
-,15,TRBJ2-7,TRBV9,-,TGTGCCAGCAGCGTAGACCCCTCAGGGATCTACGAGCAGTACTTC,CASSVDPSGIYEQYF
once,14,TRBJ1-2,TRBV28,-,TGTGCCAGCAGTCCTGCTGGCCCCTCGAGGGGCTACACCTTC,CASSPAGPSRGYTF
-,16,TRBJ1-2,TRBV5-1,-,TGCGCCAGCAGCTCGGGCCCGGGGGGGGCCGCTAAGGGCTACACCTTC,CASSSGPGGAAKGYTF
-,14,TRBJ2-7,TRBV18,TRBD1,TGTGCCAGCTCACCGACAGGGGGCAGAAACGAGCAGTACTTC,CASSPTGGRNEQYF
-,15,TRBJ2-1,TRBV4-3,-,TGCGCCAGCAGCCCAGGGACGACACCTTGGAATGAGCAGTTCTTC,CASSPGTTPWNEQFF
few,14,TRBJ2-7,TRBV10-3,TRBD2,TGTGCCATCGGAAGTACTAGCGGGGCCTACGAGCAGTACTTC,CAIGSTSGAYEQYF
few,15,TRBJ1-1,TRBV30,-,TGTGCCTGGAGGATGAGGAAGGGTGGAAACACTGAAGCTTTCTTT,CAWRMRKGGNTEAFF
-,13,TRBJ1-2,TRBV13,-,TGTGCCAGCAGCTCTGAGCGGGGCGATGGCTACACCTTC,CASSSERGDGYTF
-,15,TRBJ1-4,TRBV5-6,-,TGTGCCAGCAGCTTGGCCAATAGGGGTGTCGGAAAACTGTTTTTT,CASSLANRGVGKLFF
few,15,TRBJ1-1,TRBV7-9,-,TGTGCCAGCAGCTTAGATGCGGTCGCAGGCGTTGAAGCTTTCTTT,CASSLDAVAGVEAFF
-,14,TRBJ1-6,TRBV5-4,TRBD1,TGTGCCACAAACCCGGGACAGGGAAATTCACCCCTCCACTTT,CATNPGQGNSPLHF
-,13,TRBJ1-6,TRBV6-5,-,TGTGCCAGCATAGGGAAAGCGGGTTCACCCCTCCACTTT,CASIGKAGSPLHF
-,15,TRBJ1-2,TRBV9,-,TGTGCCAGCAGCGTAGGGCGGACCTGGGGAGTAAGCTACACCTTC,CASSVGRTWGVSYTF
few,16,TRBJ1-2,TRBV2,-,TGTGCCAGCCGAAAAACTGGTTTTGGAGGGCCGCCTGGCTACACCTTC,CASRKTGFGGPPGYTF
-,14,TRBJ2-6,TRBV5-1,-,TGCGCCAGTGGAGGGGTTTCTGGGGCCAACGTCCTGACTTTC,CASGGVSGANVLTF
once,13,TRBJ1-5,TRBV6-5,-,TGTGCCAGCAGGCCAGGGAATAATCAGCCCCAGCATTTT,CASRPGNNQPQHF
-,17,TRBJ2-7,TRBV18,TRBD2,TGTGCCAGCTCACCGTCGGGACTAGCGCAAGTCGCCTACGAGCAGTACTTC,CASSPSGLAQVAYEQYF
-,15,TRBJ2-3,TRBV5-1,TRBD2,TGCGCCAGCAGTTATAATAGCGGGGGCACAGATACGCAGTATTTT,CASSYNSGGTDTQYF
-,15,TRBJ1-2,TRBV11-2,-,TGTGCCAGCAGCTTAATGAGAGGGGGATCGGATGGCTACACCTTC,CASSLMRGGSDGYTF
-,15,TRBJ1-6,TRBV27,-,TGTGCCAGCAGTTTTAAAGCACTTACTAATTCACCCCTCCACTTT,CASSFKALTNSPLHF
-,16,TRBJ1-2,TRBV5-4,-,TGTGCCAGCAGCCCGGGACATTCGGGAGCTAACTATGGCTACACCTTC,CASSPGHSGANYGYTF
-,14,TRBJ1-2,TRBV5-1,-,TGCGCCAGCAGCTTGGACGGATCCCCGTCACCCTACACCTTC,CASSLDGSPSPYTF
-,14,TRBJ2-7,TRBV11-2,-,TGTGCCAGCAGCCCCCAGAAAGGGGTTAGCGAGCAGTACTTC,CASSPQKGVSEQYF
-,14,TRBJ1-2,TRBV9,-,TGTGCCAGCAGCGCCGGGGGCACCAACTATGGCTACACCTTC,CASSAGGTNYGYTF
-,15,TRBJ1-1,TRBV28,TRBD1,TGTGCCAGCAGCCAGGACAGGTCTTACAGCACTGAAGCTTTCTTT,CASSQDRSYSTEAFF
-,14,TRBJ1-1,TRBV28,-,TGTGCCAGCAGTCCCGCCAGCTGGAACACTGAAGCTTTCTTT,CASSPASWNTEAFF
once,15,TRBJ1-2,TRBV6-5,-,TGTGCCAGCAGCCCCGGGACAAGGTCTTGGTCCGGCTACACCTTC,CASSPGTRSWSGYTF
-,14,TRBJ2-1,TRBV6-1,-,TGTGCCAGCAGTGTGGCCGGGGTGCTGGGTGAGCAGTTCTTC,CASSVAGVLGEQFF
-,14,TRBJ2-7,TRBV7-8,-,TGTGCCAGCAGCATCGGGACTCGGAGCTACGAGCAGTACTTC,CASSIGTRSYEQYF
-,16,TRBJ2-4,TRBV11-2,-,TGTGCCAGCAAAAAGGGGAGTGACCAAGCCAAAAACATTCAGTACTTC,CASKKGSDQAKNIQYF
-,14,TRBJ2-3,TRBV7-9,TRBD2,TGTGCCAGTGGAGCGGGAGGGCCCTCAGATACGCAGTATTTT,CASGAGGPSDTQYF
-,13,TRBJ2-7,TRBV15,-,TGTGCCACCAGCAGGGGTGGGGGTGTCGAGCAGTACTTC,CATSRGGGVEQYF
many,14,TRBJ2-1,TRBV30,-,TGTGCCTGGAGTGGGGGACTGCTGCCGGCCGAGCAGTTCTTC,CAWSGGLLPAEQFF
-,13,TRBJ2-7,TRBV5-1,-,TGCGCCAGCAGCTTGGGGGACACCTACGAGCAGTACTTC,CASSLGDTYEQYF
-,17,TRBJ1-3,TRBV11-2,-,TGTGCCAGCAGCTTAGATTGGCCGGAAAGCTCTGGAAACACCATATATTTT,CASSLDWPESSGNTIYF
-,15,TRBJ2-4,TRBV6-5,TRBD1,TGTGCCAGCCAAAGACAGGGGGCAGCCAAAAACATTCAGTACTTC,CASQRQGAAKNIQYF
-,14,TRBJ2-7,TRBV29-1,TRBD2,TGCAGCGTTGGTCCGGGCGGGGGATCCGGGGAGCAGTACTTC,CSVGPGGGSGEQYF
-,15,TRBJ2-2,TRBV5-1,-,TGCGCCAGCAACCGCAGGGACTCCAACACCGGGGAGCTGTTTTTT,CASNRRDSNTGELFF